This T cell receptor (beta chain) was recovered during a study of blood T cell repertoires in COVID-19. For the study at large: Italy, Spain and the United States were the sources of the convalescent and acute COVID-19 samples.

TCRdb's copy holds only in-frame clones and misses some; the assay was immunoSEQ multiplex PCR. The sample shows tens of thousands of clones, about 85% of them seen only once. This clone was recorded a few times. CDR3 length: 15 residues. V lost 5 bases to trimming and J lost 4 bases; unmatched junction nucleotides: 5. Germline CDR1 reads SGDLS; CDR2 reads YYNGEE. The TCR was taken from a woman aged 70 to 79 with active or convalescent COVID-19. V is TRBV9 and J is TRBJ2-2; TRBD2 aligns across 10 bases. The sample consisted of peripheral blood. As DNA, the CDR3 is TGTGCCAGCAGGCCGGCTAGCGGGGGCACCGGGGAGCTGTTTTTT. Protein sequence: CASRPASGGTGELFF.